This passage covers 21 T cell receptor beta chains from one sample sequenced in a study of OX40 agonist ivuxolimab in advanced cancers. Generated by immunoSEQ multiplex PCR, the TCRdb table keeps only in-frame clones and is missing some. The table shows fewer than 75,000 clones, with about 87% occurring only once. The material sequenced was CD4+ or CD8+ T cells sorted from blood, taken in a trial of the OX40 agonist ivuxolimab. The receptor source for this set is an adult with an advanced solid tumor such as melanoma, head and neck, liver or kidney cancer.

The chain uses TRBV28 and TRBJ2-5, with D possibly TRBD1 on 6 matching bases. The J call may be wrong; the DNA end is better matched by TRBJ2-7. This CDR3 comprises 14 residues. CDR1 MDHEN and CDR2 SYDVKM come from the germline V gene. The CDR3 DNA is TGTGCCAGCAGTCCACCCCAGGGGTGGTACGAGCAGTACTTC. Amino acids: CASSPPQGWYEQYF.

CDR3 DNA sequence: TGTGCCAGCAGCGTAGTCCCCTCGGACGAGCAGTACTTC. Amino acid sequence: CASSVVPSDEQYF. The chain recombines TRBV9 with TRBJ2-7, with unresolved D. CDR3 length: 13 residues. V lost 0 bases, J lost 5 bases, and 9 bases lay in between. Germline-derived CDR1 and CDR2 are SGDLS and YYNGEE.

The chain recombines TRBV2 with TRBJ2-7, with 8 bases matching TRBD2. Trimming took 6 bases from V and 0 from J; bases not matched to a gene: 1. Germline V lookup: CDR1 SNHLY, CDR2 FYNNEI. The CDR3 totals 13 residues. DNA of the CDR3: TGTGCCAGCAGGACTAGCGACTCCTACGAGCAGTACTTC. Its protein product is CASRTSDSYEQYF.

The V gene is TRBV18, the J gene TRBJ2-7, with D maybe TRBD1 (6 bases). Germline V CDR1 and CDR2: KGHSH, LQKENI. Trimming cost V 5 bases and J 5 bases, with 19 bases left between them. The CDR3 consists of 15 residues. This chain's CDR3 is CASSANRDPVDEQYF. In DNA form, the CDR3 reads TGTGCCAGCTCAGCGAACAGGGACCCTGTGGACGAGCAGTACTTC.

The chain joins TRBV2 to TRBJ2-5; D perhaps matches TRBD2 (6 bases). The CDR3 is 14 residues long. Germline CDR1 and CDR2: SNHLY and FYNNEI. V lost 6 bases, J lost 4 bases, and 15 bases lay in between. CDR3: CASSGGSTVETQYF. The DNA of the CDR3 is TGTGCCAGCAGCGGGGGAAGTACGGTAGAGACCCAGTACTTC. Full variable domain (remainder filled in from reference TRBV2 and TRBJ2-5): EPEVTQTPSHQVTQMGQEVILRCVPISNHLYFYWYRQILGQKVEFLVSFYNNEISEKSEIFDDQFSVERPDGSNFTLKIRSTKLEDSAMYFCASSGGSTVETQYFGPGTRLLVL.

The chain has TRBV5-1 and TRBJ1-1, with D uncertain. V lost 0 bases and J 1 base, leaving 7 bases between the germline ends. Per the germline V gene, CDR1 is SGHRS and CDR2 is YFSETQ. The CDR3 is 14 residues long. CDR3 region: CASSLVPGNTEAFF. CDR3 nucleotides: TGCGCCAGCAGCTTGGTTCCGGGGAACACTGAAGCTTTCTTT.

The chain recombines TRBV7-3 with TRBJ2-1; 9 bases match TRBD2. The germline gives CDR1 SGHTA, CDR2 FQGTGA. V shed 4 bases and J 7 bases; nucleotides not matched to a gene: 8. The CDR3 runs 15 residues. Here the CDR3 reads CASSSLAGVGNEQFF. For the CDR3, the DNA is TGTGCCAGCAGCTCTTTAGCGGGAGTCGGAAATGAGCAGTTCTTC.

V usage is TRBV7-8 and J usage is TRBJ2-2, with D tentatively TRBD1 or TRBD2 (5 bases each). Germline assignment: CDR1 SGHVS and CDR2 FQNEAQ. This CDR3 has 15 residues. With 2 bases removed from V and 4 bases from J, the gap between germline ends came to 11 bases. The CDR3 nucleotides read TGTGCCAGCAGCTTAATGGGACGGACCACCGGGGAGCTGTTTTTT. As protein: CASSLMGRTTGELFF.

The gene calls are TRBV29-1 and TRBJ1-4, with 11 bases fitting TRBD1. CDR1 is SQVTM, CDR2 ANQGSEA, per germline. The CDR3 sequence is 13 residues long. The V and J ends lost 5 bases and 8 bases, in that order; junction bases with no gene match: 4. CDR3 sequence reads: CSVSGTGGEKLFF. The CDR3 DNA sequence: TGCAGCGTTTCCGGGACAGGGGGAGAAAAACTGTTTTTT.

V is TRBV5-1 and J is TRBJ2-7; a weak D match, TRBD2 (6 bases). The CDR3 is 16 residues long. The germline CDR1 and CDR2 sequences are SGHRS and YFSETQ. The V end lost 4 bases, the J end lost 3 bases, and 20 bases lay between the germline ends. As DNA, the CDR3 is TGCGCCAGCAGCCCCCCGTCGGAGGGGTCAAACTACGAGCAGTACTTC. Amino acids: CASSPPSEGSNYEQYF.

The chain joins TRBV29-1 to TRBJ1-2, with no clear D. CDR1 is SQVTM, CDR2 ANQGSEA, per germline. This CDR3 is 16 amino acids long. V was shortened by 0 bases and J by 3 bases, with 17 bases between the two germline ends. The CDR3 is CSVEDGVRHKDYGYTF. The CDR3 DNA reads TGCAGCGTTGAAGATGGGGTCAGGCACAAGGACTATGGCTACACCTTC.

This sequence joins TRBV5-1 and TRBJ1-5; TRBD1 might be the D (5 bases). The CDR3 length is 15 residues. Germline V CDR1 and CDR2: SGHRS, YFSETQ. The V gene lost 2 bases and the J gene lost 1 base, with 10 bases spanning the gap. CDR3 in amino acids: CASSFGEGSNQPQHF. CDR3 in DNA: TGCGCCAGCAGCTTCGGGGAGGGGAGCAATCAGCCCCAGCATTTT.

The V gene is TRBV6-1, the J gene TRBJ2-7; TRBD1 agrees at 7 bases. V trimming: 2 bases; J trimming: 0 bases; junction bases outside the gene matches: 1. Germline CDR1 reads MNHNS; CDR2 reads SASEGT. CDR3 length: 14 amino acids. The CDR3: CASSERDSSYEQYF. CDR3 nucleotide sequence: TGTGCCAGCAGTGAAAGGGACAGCTCCTACGAGCAGTACTTC.

The chain combines TRBV30 with TRBJ1-6, with 9 bases aligning to TRBD1. The germline V gene encodes CDR1 GTSNPN and CDR2 SVGIG (reference sequence). The J segment lost 9 bases and the V segment lost 4 bases, leaving 4 bases of the junction unmatched. The CDR3 is 13 residues long. CDR3 in amino acids: CAWKGTGTSPLHF. DNA for the CDR3: TGTGCCTGGAAGGGGACAGGGACTTCACCCCTCCACTTT. Combining the CDR3 with reference TRBV30 and TRBJ1-6 gives the whole variable domain SQTIHQWPATLVQPVGSPLSLECTVEGTSNPNLYWYRQAAGRGLQLLFYSVGIGQISSEVPQNLSASRPQDRQFILSSKKLLLSDSGFYLCAWKGTGTSPLHFGNGTRLTVT.

J is TRBJ1-1 and V is TRBV20-1; D is unclear. CDR3 size: 10 residues. Trimming took off 3 bases at V and 6 bases at J, with 5 bases between the two ends. From germline, CDR1 is DFQATT and CDR2 SNEGSKA (reference sequence). This chain's CDR3 is CSARSPEAFF. As DNA, the CDR3 is TGCAGTGCTAGGTCACCTGAAGCTTTCTTT.

This clone was detected only once. CDR3 DNA sequence: TGTGCCAGCTCCACCGACAGGGAAGAAAAACTGTTTTTT. Its protein product is CASSTDREEKLFF. The chain couples TRBV28 to TRBJ1-4; 7 bases agree with TRBD1. CDR1 and CDR2 (germline): MDHEN, SYDVKM. J gave up 8 bases and V 8 bases, and 8 bases lay outside the gene matches. The CDR3 sequence is 13 residues long.

The chain joins TRBV6-5 to TRBJ2-3; no clear D. The CDR3 length is 13 residues. Germline CDR1 reads MNHEY; CDR2 reads SVGAGI. V gave up 0 bases and J gave up 14 bases, with 15 bases separating them. The CDR3 nucleotides read TGTGCCAGCAGTTACTCCTCTACTTCCACACCGTATTTT. Protein product: CASSYSSTSTPYF.

The chain uses TRBV6-4 and TRBJ2-1, with 8 bases matching TRBD2. CDR1 is MRHNA, CDR2 SNTAGT, per germline. The CDR3 is 14 residues long. Trimming cost V 4 bases and J 8 bases; bases outside gene matches: 7. The CDR3 protein is CASSVQPGGDEQFF. In DNA, the CDR3 is TGTGCCAGCAGTGTACAGCCCGGGGGGGATGAGCAGTTCTTC.

The rearrangement joins TRBV27 to TRBJ2-3, with D unclear. The CDR3 runs 14 residues. Trimming took 4 bases from V and 1 from J, leaving 9 bases between them. The V gene's germline CDR1 is MNHEY and CDR2 SMNVEV (reference sequence). The CDR3 region has the DNA TGTGCCAGCAGTTGGGATCCGCGCACAGATACGCAGTATTTT. Residues: CASSWDPRTDTQYF.

The chain joins TRBV5-6 to TRBJ1-6, with a tentative D call TRBD1 (5 bases). This CDR3 contains 16 residues. Trimming removed 4 bases at V and 0 bases at J, with 11 bases between. Germline V gives CDR1 SGHDT, CDR2 YYEEEE. The chain's CDR3 is CASSRTSSSYNSPLHF. The DNA for the CDR3 is TGTGCCAGCAGCCGGACAAGCAGCTCCTATAATTCACCCCTCCACTTT.

This clone was seen more than once but under ten times. This chain joins TRBV19 and TRBJ1-4; tentatively, D is TRBD1 (5 bases). The CDR3 contains 17 residues. V gave up 7 bases and J gave up 3 bases, with 21 bases separating them. From germline, CDR1 is LNHDA and CDR2 SQIVND (reference sequence). CDR3 sequence (DNA): TGTGCCAGTAAGTCCGCCAACTCGGGACGGCCTAATGAAAAACTGTTTTTT. Its translation is CASKSANSGRPNEKLFF.